These T cell receptor beta chains were read from a single sample in a study of cytomegalovirus exposure and HLA in healthy donors. The repertoire was sequenced with immunoSEQ multiplex PCR; TCRdb's copy has only in-frame clones and lacks some. The table includes roughly 89,000 clones, over 55% detected once. The specimen was PBMCs. The receptor source for this set is a woman in her forties or fifties in good health and CMV-seropositive. Each CDR3 is given with its conserved first and last residue. The order of the fields is V gene, D gene, J gene, clone size, CDR3 protein, CDR3 DNA. A D gene is named only where the DNA matches it firmly. The size entry is marked missing in some rows and otherwise reads once, few, many or a size class.

TRBV7-6,TRBD2,TRBJ2-3,.,CASSLAFRTSGFPDTQYF,TGTGCCAGCAGCTTAGCGTTCCGGACTAGCGGGTTCCCAGATACGCAGTATTTT
TRBV5-4,TRBD1,TRBJ1-2,.,CASSLAFGQDLNYGYTF,TGTGCCAGCAGCTTGGCATTCGGACAGGACCTTAACTATGGCTACACCTTC
TRBV6-6,.,TRBJ1-2,.,CASRNTGNGYTF,TGTGCCAGCAGAAACACAGGGAATGGCTACACCTTC
TRBV2,.,TRBJ2-7,.,CASRAGGYEQYF,TGTGCCAGCAGGGCAGGGGGGTACGAGCAGTACTTC
TRBV4-2,TRBD1,TRBJ2-5,.,CASSPWTGVGETQYF,TGTGCCAGCAGTCCGTGGACAGGGGTCGGAGAGACCCAGTACTTC
TRBV11-2,.,TRBJ1-1,.,CASSSPYTEAFF,TGTGCCAGCAGCAGCCCCTACACTGAAGCTTTCTTT
TRBV6-1,TRBD1,TRBJ1-1,once,CASSEGTGMNTEAFF,TGTGCCAGCAGTGAAGGGACAGGAATGAACACTGAAGCTTTCTTT
TRBV5-6,TRBD1,TRBJ2-1,.,CASSSGQGYNEQFF,TGTGCCAGCAGCTCTGGACAGGGATACAATGAGCAGTTCTTC
TRBV7-2,.,TRBJ2-3,.,CASSLDGDTQYF,TGTGCCAGCAGCTTAGACGGAGATACGCAGTATTTT
TRBV30,TRBD1,TRBJ1-4,few,CAWSAHKGQVDNEKLFF,TGTGCCTGGAGTGCCCACAAGGGACAGGTTGATAATGAAAAACTGTTTTTT
TRBV7-9,.,TRBJ1-1,.,CASGKGMNTEAFF,TGTGCCAGCGGAAAGGGGATGAACACTGAAGCTTTCTTT
TRBV28,TRBD2,TRBJ2-3,.,CASSLASGDSTDTQYF,TGTGCCAGCAGTTTAGCTAGCGGCGATAGCACAGATACGCAGTATTTT
TRBV4-2,TRBD2,TRBJ2-3,.,CASSRSGAGGKTDTQYF,TGTGCCAGCAGCCGGTCGGGAGCGGGGGGAAAAACAGATACGCAGTATTTT
TRBV7-8,TRBD1,TRBJ2-5,few,CASSLVFGGQTQQETQYF,TGTGCCAGCAGCTTAGTTTTTGGGGGACAGACCCAACAAGAGACCCAGTACTTC
TRBV5-1,TRBD1,TRBJ1-2,.,CASSLGDRGQDGYTF,TGCGCCAGCAGCTTGGGGGACAGGGGGCAAGATGGCTACACCTTC
TRBV6-5,.,TRBJ1-2,few,CASSSRESNYGYTF,TGTGCCAGCAGTTCCCGGGAGTCTAACTATGGCTACACCTTC
TRBV2,.,TRBJ2-7,few,CASDGGGGGYEQYF,TGTGCCAGCGACGGCGGGGGCGGGGGCTACGAGCAGTACTTC
TRBV5-1,TRBD2,TRBJ2-3,.,CASSLEGTSPSTDTQYF,TGCGCCAGCAGCTTGGAAGGGACTAGTCCCAGCACAGATACGCAGTATTTT
TRBV7-2,TRBD2,TRBJ2-1,.,CASSLAYTTSGGRNDYNEQFF,TGTGCCAGCAGCTTAGCGTATACTACTAGCGGGGGGAGAAATGATTACAATGAGCAGTTCTTC
TRBV9,TRBD2,TRBJ2-3,.,CASSATGTSGGKSTDTQYF,TGTGCCAGCAGCGCCACGGGGACTAGCGGGGGGAAAAGCACAGATACGCAGTATTTT
TRBV18,TRBD1,TRBJ1-4,.,CASSPGQSNEKLFF,TGTGCCAGCTCACCGGGACAGAGTAATGAAAAACTGTTTTTT
TRBV7-2,TRBD2,TRBJ2-3,.,CASSPEGTSGGRGQYF,TGTGCCAGCAGCCCCGAAGGGACTAGCGGGGGGAGGGGGCAGTATTTT
TRBV6-6,.,TRBJ1-5,few,CASSSQGAQPQHF,TGTGCCAGCAGTTCACAGGGAGCTCAGCCCCAGCATTTT
TRBV28,TRBD1,TRBJ2-7,.,CASSYRGTLSYEQYF,TGTGCCAGCAGTTACAGGGGGACCCTCTCCTACGAGCAGTACTTC
TRBV7-2,.,TRBJ1-5,.,CASSLLGPNQPQHF,TGTGCCAGCAGCCTGTTGGGCCCAAATCAGCCCCAGCATTTT
TRBV4-2,TRBD1,TRBJ1-6,once,CASSQDPGTGGFSYNSPLHF,TGTGCCAGCAGCCAAGACCCCGGGACAGGGGGCTTCTCCTATAATTCACCCCTCCACTTT
TRBV28,.,TRBJ1-2,.,CASSLPPGSYGYTF,TGTGCCAGCAGTTTACCCCCAGGGTCCTATGGCTACACCTTC
TRBV5-6,.,TRBJ1-1,.,CASSLPQGSTEAFF,TGTGCCAGCAGCTTGCCCCAGGGTAGCACTGAAGCTTTCTTT
TRBV28,.,TRBJ2-1,.,CASSAGTAGYNEQFF,TGTGCCAGCAGTGCCGGCACAGCAGGGTACAATGAGCAGTTCTTC
TRBV6-1,TRBD1,TRBJ1-1,.,CASSLYRGTEAFF,TGTGCCAGCAGCCTTTACAGGGGTACTGAAGCTTTCTTT
TRBV19,.,TRBJ2-1,few,CASSFRSGTEQFF,TGTGCCAGTAGTTTCCGGAGTGGAACGGAGCAGTTCTTC
TRBV7-8,.,TRBJ2-7,few,CASSLGGWNYEQYF,TGTGCCAGCAGCTTAGGGGGCTGGAATTACGAGCAGTACTTC
TRBV18,.,TRBJ2-1,.,CASSLRGVEQFF,TGTGCCAGCTCACTCCGAGGTGTAGAGCAGTTCTTC
TRBV19,.,TRBJ1-2,few,CASSLRQVGYGYTF,TGTGCCAGTAGTTTAAGACAGGTAGGGTATGGCTACACCTTC
TRBV5-1,TRBD1,TRBJ1-2,few,CASSLAPQGGYGYTF,TGCGCCAGCAGCTTGGCCCCACAGGGGGGTTATGGCTACACCTTC
TRBV25-1,TRBD1,TRBJ1-1,.,CASSDATGGTEAFF,TGTGCCAGCAGTGACGCGACAGGGGGCACTGAAGCTTTCTTT
TRBV28,TRBD1,TRBJ1-2,.,CASRVGQGHGYTF,TGTGCCAGCAGGGTAGGACAGGGCCATGGCTACACCTTC
TRBV6-1,TRBD1,TRBJ1-1,.,CASSDLGQGGGTEAFF,TGTGCCAGCAGTGACTTAGGACAGGGGGGCGGCACTGAAGCTTTCTTT
TRBV30,.,TRBJ1-6,once,CAYSEGSSSPLHF,TGTGCCTATTCTGAGGGTTCCAGTTCACCCCTCCACTTT
TRBV7-3,TRBD1,TRBJ2-2,.,CASSLMEAGGNAGELFF,TGTGCCAGCAGCTTAATGGAGGCAGGGGGCAACGCCGGGGAGCTGTTTTTT
TRBV7-3,.,TRBJ2-7,.,CASSFGDRGYEQYF,TGTGCCAGCAGCTTCGGTGATAGGGGCTACGAGCAGTACTTC
TRBV7-2,.,TRBJ1-2,.,CASSLNTGLYGYTF,TGTGCCAGCAGCTTAAATACGGGTCTCTATGGCTACACCTTC
TRBV4-2,.,TRBJ1-6,.,CASSQDISSYNSPLHF,TGTGCCAGCAGCCAAGATATCAGCTCCTATAATTCACCCCTCCACTTT
TRBV28,TRBD2,TRBJ2-1,.,CASSLSLAGDNEQFF,TGTGCCAGCAGTTTGTCACTAGCGGGGGACAATGAGCAGTTCTTC
TRBV5-6,TRBD1,TRBJ2-7,.,CASSSGTGSYEQYF,TGTGCCAGCAGTTCCGGGACAGGGTCTTACGAGCAGTACTTC
TRBV5-1,.,TRBJ2-1,.,CASSFPMDRGMSSGGSYNEQFF,TGCGCCAGCAGCTTCCCAATGGACAGGGGGATGTCTAGCGGGGGTTCCTACAATGAGCAGTTCTTC
TRBV9,TRBD2,TRBJ2-3,.,CASSAIVAGAGDTQYF,TGTGCCAGCAGCGCTATTGTAGCGGGGGCGGGGGATACGCAGTATTTT
TRBV7-2,.,TRBJ1-1,.,CASSPTALSEAFF,TGTGCCAGCAGCCCGACAGCACTCTCTGAAGCTTTCTTT
TRBV7-9,.,TRBJ1-2,.,CASSFTSYSYGYTF,TGTGCCAGCAGCTTCACGAGTTACAGCTATGGCTACACCTTC
TRBV5-1,.,TRBJ2-3,.,CASSLAMGGGPDTQYF,TGCGCCAGCAGCTTGGCCATGGGGGGGGGCCCAGATACGCAGTATTTT